This T cell receptor (beta chain) was obtained from a study of T cells in Graves' hyperthyroidism and ophthalmopathy. The study, taken as a whole, reports: Most expanded thyroid clonotypes above 0.001 recurred in blood.

Regions amplified from RNA transcripts were the TCR beta CDR3 regions. When the TCR CDR3 underwent first-round RT-PCR, the HTBI primer set was used. TCRdb redid the calling of the multiplex PCR reads with MiXCR, one entry per CDR3 protein. The table lists 500,000 to 600,000 distinct CDR3 sequences, about 20% of them singletons, with about 45% in the top ten. The cohort's ophthalmopathy patients, a group with duration under 3 months, had a Clinical Activity Score of at least 3 and a NOSPECS grade of at least 4. This CDR3 contains 14 residues. Germline-derived CDR1 and CDR2 are SGHTA and FQGNSA. Notes on this clonotype: No antigen is known for it. Compared with germline, one end of the junction differs, possibly owing to a read error.

The clonotype originates from a man between 40 and 49 years old with Graves' ophthalmopathy. Sequenced: blood. The chain couples TRBV7-2 to TRBJ2-3, with a tentative D call TRBD1 (5 bases). The CDR3 region is CASSLVQGTDTQCF. As DNA, the CDR3 is TGTGCCAGCAGCTTAGTTCAGGGAACAGATACGCAGTGTTTT.